Listed below are T cell receptor beta chains from one sample, sequenced in a study of blood T cell repertoires in COVID-19. The method was immunoSEQ multiplex PCR; TCRdb's version includes in-frame clones alone and lacks a portion of them. The sample lists about 200,000 clones, over 80% seen once, with 7.8% in the top ten. Specimen: peripheral blood. The receptors shown here come from a woman aged 60-75 years with COVID-19, enrolled during active disease. CDR3s leave out the opening cysteine and the closing phenylalanine or tryptophan.

j_gene | v_gene | CDR3aa
TRBJ2-7 | TRBV28 | ASVRDGYEQY
TRBJ2-1 | TRBV5-4 | ASSLDSYNEQF
TRBJ2-1 | TRBV5-1 | ASSLAGGGGYNEQF
TRBJ1-6 | TRBV14 | ASSQKTGPSSYNSPLH
TRBJ2-3 | TRBV6-2/TRBV6-3 | ASSYVEGRTDTQY
TRBJ2-5 | TRBV29-1 | SVVAEGAQY
TRBJ1-1 | TRBV7-6 | ASSLTGGVFDTEAF
TRBJ1-4 | TRBV12-2 | ASRLETGWGRNEKLF
TRBJ1-3 | TRBV6-5 | ASRPMGGKRDTIY
TRBJ1-2 | TRBV29-1 | SVGSRDSVYGYT
TRBJ1-1 | TRBV30 | AWSDRVDTEAF
TRBJ2-7 | TRBV19 | ASSRTHSYEQY
TRBJ1-1 | TRBV27 | ASRQGNRGTEAF
TRBJ1-2 | TRBV10-3 | AISESGQGQGHGYT
TRBJ2-3 | TRBV21-1 | ASHGHGGTTDTQY
TRBJ2-4 | TRBV5-1 | ASSLAGGQGDIQY
TRBJ1-6 | TRBV6-5 | ASMALSNSPLH
TRBJ2-4 | TRBV5-6 | ASSPTGIGAKNIQY
TRBJ2-7 | TRBV7-3 | ASSRTGDFYEQY
TRBJ1-2 | TRBV27 | ASSRDRGEVGYT
TRBJ1-6 | TRBV6-5 | ASSYSTGGHSPLH
TRBJ2-6 | TRBV5-1 | ASMGVAGGPSGANVLT
TRBJ1-1 | TRBV19 | ASSPGQGWTEAF
TRBJ1-5 | TRBV28 | ASSLVGTESQPQH
TRBJ1-5 | TRBV7-8 | ASSRSPGGDQPQH
TRBJ1-1 | TRBV29-1 | SGRLGAMNTEAF
TRBJ2-1 | TRBV3-1/TRBV3-2 | ASSQYGGVAENEQF
TRBJ1-4 | TRBV7-2 | ASSLAPVGGRLNEKLF
TRBJ1-2 | TRBV2 | ASQRDRGSNYGYT
TRBJ1-1 | TRBV6-5 | ATGQGAGNTEAF
TRBJ1-2 | TRBV5-1 | ASQRGGWGNYGYT
TRBJ2-3 | TRBV7-9 | ASSASGGTDTQY
TRBJ2-7 | TRBV2 | ASRLDWETYEQY
TRBJ1-6 | TRBV5-1 | ATRSSYNSPLH
TRBJ2-3 | TRBV3-1/TRBV3-2 | ASLGLAGGGDTQY
TRBJ1-5 | TRBV10-3 | AISGGTDQPQH
TRBJ2-6 | TRBV20-1 | SASRGSHISGANVLT
TRBJ2-7 | TRBV7-6 | ASSSRVAGVLDWQY
TRBJ2-3 | TRBV2 | ASSALYSGGAVGKGTDTQY
TRBJ2-7 | TRBV3-1/TRBV3-2 | ASSPGLAGSAEQY
TRBJ2-2 | TRBV6-2/TRBV6-3 | ASSRNQGTGELF
TRBJ1-2 | TRBV19 | ASRPGHTSYGYT
TRBJ2-5 | TRBV6-5 | AIRHTGGRETQY
TRBJ2-2 | TRBV5-4 | ASSSFRSGNTGELF
TRBJ1-3 | TRBV10-3 | AISELLDTIY
TRBJ2-2 | TRBV7-6 | ASSLGLLRGGNTGELF
TRBJ1-5 | TRBV10-3 | AISESRTVSNQPQH
TRBJ2-5 | TRBV10-3 | AISGQGAETQY